The text below deals with one TCR beta chain. The data originate from a study of control samples from healthy donors and cancer patients. This CDR3 contains 13 residues. CDR1 is LNHDA, CDR2 SQIVND, per germline (reference sequence). Deletions cut 4 bases from V and 7 bases from J, with 10 bases between. Clones were sequenced by immunoSEQ multiplex PCR, and TCRdb holds only the in-frame ones, with some missing. The sample has roughly 3,500 clones; roughly 80% are singletons. Sequences were obtained from formalin-fixed, paraffin-embedded tissue. The chain uses TRBV19 and TRBJ1-4; the D is unclear. This TCR was sampled from a female donor with melanoma. The CDR3 DNA sequence: TGTGCCAGTAGTAACCTGAATGGTGAAAAACTGTTTTTT. Translating gives CASSNLNGEKLFF.